This T cell receptor (beta chain) was recorded in a study of cytomegalovirus exposure and HLA in healthy donors. Findings of the study overall: Through in vitro validation, three CMV-associated chains were shown to be specific for CMV antigens.

This PCR relied on a set of 60 Vbeta primers and 13 Jbeta primers. Clones were read by immunoSEQ multiplex PCR, and TCRdb kept only the in-frame ones, dropping some. The table shows around 120,000 clones, with 80% occurring only once. The CDR3 is 10 residues long. The ends were cut back, 7 bases at V and 5 bases at J, with 5 bases in the middle. Germline CDR1 and CDR2: WNHNN and SYGVQD (reference sequence). Details on this clone: Its antigen is still unknown.

This rearrangement joins TRBV10-1 to TRBJ1-1; D not certain. The sample was PBMCs. The TCR originated in a female donor in good health and CMV-seropositive. The CDR3 sequence is CASKSTEAFF. As DNA, the CDR3 is TGCGCCAGCAAATCGACTGAAGCTTTCTTT.